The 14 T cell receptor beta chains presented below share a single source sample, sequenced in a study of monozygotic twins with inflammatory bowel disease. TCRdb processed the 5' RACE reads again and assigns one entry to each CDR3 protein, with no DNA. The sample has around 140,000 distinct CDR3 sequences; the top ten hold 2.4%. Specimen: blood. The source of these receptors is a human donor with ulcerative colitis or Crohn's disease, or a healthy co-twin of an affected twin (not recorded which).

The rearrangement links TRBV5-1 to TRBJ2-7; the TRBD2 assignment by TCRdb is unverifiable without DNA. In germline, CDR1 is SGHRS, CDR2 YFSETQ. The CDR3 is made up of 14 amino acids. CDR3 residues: CASSLELAGDEQYF.

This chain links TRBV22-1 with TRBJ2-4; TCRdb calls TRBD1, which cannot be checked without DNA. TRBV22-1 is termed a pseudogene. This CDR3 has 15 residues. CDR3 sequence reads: CPGSAPGQGRNIQYF.

CDR3: CASSFLSEQYF. The chain employs TRBV5-1 and TRBJ2-7. This CDR3 has 11 amino acids. The germline CDR1 and CDR2 sequences are SGHRS and YFSETQ.

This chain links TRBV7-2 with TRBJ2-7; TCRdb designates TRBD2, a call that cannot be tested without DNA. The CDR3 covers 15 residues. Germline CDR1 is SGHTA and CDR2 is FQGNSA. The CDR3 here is CASSAGTRPPYEQYF.

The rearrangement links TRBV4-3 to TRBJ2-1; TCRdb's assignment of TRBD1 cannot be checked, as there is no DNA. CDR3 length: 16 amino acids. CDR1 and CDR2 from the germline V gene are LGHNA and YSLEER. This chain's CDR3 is CASSLSGTGDYNEQFF.

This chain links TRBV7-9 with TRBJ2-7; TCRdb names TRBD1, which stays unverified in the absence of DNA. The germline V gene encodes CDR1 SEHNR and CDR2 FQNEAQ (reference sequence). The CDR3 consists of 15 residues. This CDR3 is CASSSRERTGYEQYF. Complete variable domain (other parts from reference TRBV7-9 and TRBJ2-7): DTGVSQNPRHKITKRGQNVTFRCDPISEHNRLYWYRQTLGQGPEFLTYFQNEAQLEKSRLLSDRFSAERPKGSFSTLEIQRTEQGDSAMYLCASSSRERTGYEQYFGPGTRLTVT.

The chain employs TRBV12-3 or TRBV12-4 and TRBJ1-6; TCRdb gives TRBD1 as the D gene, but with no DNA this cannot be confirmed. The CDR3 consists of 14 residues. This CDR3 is CASSFATGGLVLHF.

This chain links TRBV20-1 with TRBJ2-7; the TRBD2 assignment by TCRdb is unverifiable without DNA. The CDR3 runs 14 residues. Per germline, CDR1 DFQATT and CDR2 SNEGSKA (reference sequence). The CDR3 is CSAEGVKGNYEQYF.

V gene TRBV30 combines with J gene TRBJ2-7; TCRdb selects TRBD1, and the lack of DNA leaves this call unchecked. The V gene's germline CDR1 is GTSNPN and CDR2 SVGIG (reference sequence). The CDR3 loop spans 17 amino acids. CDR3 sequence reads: CALSGDPGQGRSYEQYF.

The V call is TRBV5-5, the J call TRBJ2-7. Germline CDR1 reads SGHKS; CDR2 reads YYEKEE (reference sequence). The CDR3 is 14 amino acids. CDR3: CASSLGSNSYEQYF.

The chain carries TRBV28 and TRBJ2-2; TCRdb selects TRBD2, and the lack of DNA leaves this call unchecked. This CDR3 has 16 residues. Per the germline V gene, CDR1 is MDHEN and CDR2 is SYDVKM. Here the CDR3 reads CASSPPEGSGTGELFF. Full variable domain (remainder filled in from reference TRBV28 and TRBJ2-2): DVKVTQSSRYLVKRTGEKVFLECVQDMDHENMFWYRQDPGLGLRLIYFSYDVKMKEKGDIPEGYSVSREKKERFSLILESASTNQTSMYLCASSPPEGSGTGELFFGEGSRLTVL.

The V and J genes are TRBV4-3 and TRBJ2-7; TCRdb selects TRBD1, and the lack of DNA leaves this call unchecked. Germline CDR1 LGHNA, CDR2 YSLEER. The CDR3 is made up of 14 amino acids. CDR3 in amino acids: CASSQGTDIYEQHF.

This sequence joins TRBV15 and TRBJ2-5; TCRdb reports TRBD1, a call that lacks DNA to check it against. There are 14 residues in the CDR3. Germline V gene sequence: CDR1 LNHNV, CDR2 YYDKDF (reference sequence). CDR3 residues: CATSRDPGGETQYF.

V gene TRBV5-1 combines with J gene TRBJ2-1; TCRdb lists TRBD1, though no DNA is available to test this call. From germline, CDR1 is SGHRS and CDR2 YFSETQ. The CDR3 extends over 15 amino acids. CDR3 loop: CASSLRQGTYNEQFF.